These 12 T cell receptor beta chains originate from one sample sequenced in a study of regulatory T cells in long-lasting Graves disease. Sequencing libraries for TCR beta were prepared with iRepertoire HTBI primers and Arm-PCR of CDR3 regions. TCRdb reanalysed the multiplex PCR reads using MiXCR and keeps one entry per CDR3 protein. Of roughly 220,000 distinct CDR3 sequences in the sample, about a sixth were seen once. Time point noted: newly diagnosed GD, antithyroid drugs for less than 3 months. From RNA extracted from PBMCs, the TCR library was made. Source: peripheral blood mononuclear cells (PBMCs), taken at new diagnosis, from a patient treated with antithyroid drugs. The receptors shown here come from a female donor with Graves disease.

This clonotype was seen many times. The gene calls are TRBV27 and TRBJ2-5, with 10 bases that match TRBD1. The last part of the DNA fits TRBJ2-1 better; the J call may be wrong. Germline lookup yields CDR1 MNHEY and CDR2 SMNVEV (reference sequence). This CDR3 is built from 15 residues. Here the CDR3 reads CASRRQGAASLGQFF. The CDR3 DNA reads TGTGCCAGCAGGAGACAGGGGGCCGCGTCGCTCGGGCAGTTCTTC.

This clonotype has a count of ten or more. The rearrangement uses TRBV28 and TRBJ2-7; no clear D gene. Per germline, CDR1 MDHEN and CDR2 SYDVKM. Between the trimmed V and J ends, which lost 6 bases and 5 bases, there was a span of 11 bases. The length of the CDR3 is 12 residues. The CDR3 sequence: CASSLWVDEQYF. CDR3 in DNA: TGTGCCAGCAGCCTCTGGGTGGACGAGCAGTACTTC.

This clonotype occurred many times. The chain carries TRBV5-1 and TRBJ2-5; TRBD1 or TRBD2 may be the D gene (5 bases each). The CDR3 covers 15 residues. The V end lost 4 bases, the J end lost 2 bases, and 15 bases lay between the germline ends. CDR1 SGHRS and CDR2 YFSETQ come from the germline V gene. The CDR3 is CASSQPGRMQETQYF. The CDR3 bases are TGCGCCAGCAGCCAGCCGGGACGGATGCAAGAGACCCAGTACTTC.

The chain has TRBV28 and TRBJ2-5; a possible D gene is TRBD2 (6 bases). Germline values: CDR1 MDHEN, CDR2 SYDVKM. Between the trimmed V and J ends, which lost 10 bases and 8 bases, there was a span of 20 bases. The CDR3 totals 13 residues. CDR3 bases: TGTGCCAACAGAGCCCCGGGGGTTGAAACCCAGTACTTC. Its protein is CANRAPGVETQYF.

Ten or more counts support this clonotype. CDR3 DNA sequence: TGCGCCAGCAGCCAGTTCGGGACCGAGCCTTCGCCCCAGCATTTT. Amino acids: CASSQFGTEPSPQHF. The rearrangement links TRBV4-1 to TRBJ1-5; tentatively, D is TRBD1 (5 bases). The V and J ends lost 3 bases and 9 bases respectively, with 18 bases between them. Germline values: CDR1 MGHRA, CDR2 YSYEKL. This CDR3 is built from 15 residues.

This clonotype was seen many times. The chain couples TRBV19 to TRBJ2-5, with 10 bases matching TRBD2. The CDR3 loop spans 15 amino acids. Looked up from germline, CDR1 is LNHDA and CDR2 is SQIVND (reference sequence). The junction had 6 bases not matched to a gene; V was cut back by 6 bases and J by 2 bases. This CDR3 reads CASRTGLAAQETQYF. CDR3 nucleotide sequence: TGTGCCAGTAGGACCGGACTAGCGGCGCAAGAGACCCAGTACTTC.

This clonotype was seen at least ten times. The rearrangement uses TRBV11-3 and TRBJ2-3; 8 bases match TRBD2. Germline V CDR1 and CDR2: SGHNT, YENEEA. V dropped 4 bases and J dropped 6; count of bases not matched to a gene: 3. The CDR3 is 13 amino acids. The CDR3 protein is CASSSRTSDTQYF. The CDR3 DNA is TGTGCCAGCAGCTCCAGGACTAGCGATACGCAGTATTTT.

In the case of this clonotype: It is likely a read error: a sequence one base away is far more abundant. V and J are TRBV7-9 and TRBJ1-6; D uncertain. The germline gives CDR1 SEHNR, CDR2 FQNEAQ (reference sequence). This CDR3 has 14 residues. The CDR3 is CASSPSFKGSPIHF. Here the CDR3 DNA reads TGTGCCAGCAGCCCGAGTTTCAAGGGTTCACCCATCCACTTT.

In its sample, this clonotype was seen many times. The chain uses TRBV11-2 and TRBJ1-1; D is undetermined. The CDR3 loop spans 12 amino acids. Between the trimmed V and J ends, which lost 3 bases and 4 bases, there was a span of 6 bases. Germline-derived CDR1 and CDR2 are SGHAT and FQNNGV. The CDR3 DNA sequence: TGTGCCAGCAGCTTCCTGAGCACTGAAGCTTTCTTT. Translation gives CASSFLSTEAFF.

DNA of the CDR3: TGTGCCATCAGAACCGGGGCAAACTCCTACGAGCAGTACTTC. It codes for CAIRTGANSYEQYF. The chain is built from TRBV10-3 and TRBJ2-7; TRBD1 or TRBD2 may be the D gene (5 bases each). Germline assignment: CDR1 ENHRY and CDR2 SYGVKD. V lost 6 bases to trimming and J lost 0 bases, with 12 bases between them. The CDR3 runs 14 residues.

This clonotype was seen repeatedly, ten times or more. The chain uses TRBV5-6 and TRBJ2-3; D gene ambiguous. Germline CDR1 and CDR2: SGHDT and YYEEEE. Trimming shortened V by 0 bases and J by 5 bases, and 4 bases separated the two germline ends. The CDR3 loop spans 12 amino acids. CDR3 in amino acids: CASSLAVDTQYF. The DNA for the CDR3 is TGTGCCAGCAGCTTGGCGGTAGATACGCAGTATTTT.

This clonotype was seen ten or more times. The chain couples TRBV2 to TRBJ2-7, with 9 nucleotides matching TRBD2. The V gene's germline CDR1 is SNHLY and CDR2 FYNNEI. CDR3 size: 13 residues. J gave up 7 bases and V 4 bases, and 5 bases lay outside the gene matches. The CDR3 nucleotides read TGTGCCAGCAGTGTGGGACTAGCCCTAGAGCAGTACTTC. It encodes CASSVGLALEQYF.